The 8 T cell receptor beta chains given below trace back to one sample, sequenced in a study of blood T cell repertoires in COVID-19. Data came from immunoSEQ multiplex PCR; TCRdb stores just in-frame clones and leaves some out. The data contain 140,000 to 150,000 clones, around 77% of them singletons. The specimen was peripheral blood. The origin of the receptors is a man between 45 and 60 years old with active or convalescent COVID-19.

This chain uses TRBV11-3 with TRBJ1-3; D may be TRBD1 (5 bases). With 5 bases removed from V and 2 bases from J, the gap between germline ends came to 7 bases. In germline, CDR1 is SGHNT, CDR2 YENEEA. The CDR3 has 13 amino acids. CDR3 residues: CASSTGAGNTIYF. In nucleotides, the CDR3 is TGTGCCAGCAGCACAGGAGCTGGAAACACCATATATTTT.

This chain uses TRBV12-3 or TRBV12-4 with TRBJ1-3, with D perhaps TRBD1 (6 bases). Trimming shortened V by 8 bases and J by 4 bases, and 9 bases separated the two germline ends. The CDR3 covers 12 residues. Here the CDR3 reads CASLRGGNTIYF. CDR3 in DNA: TGTGCCAGCCTCAGGGGAGGAAACACCATATATTTT.

The rearrangement joins TRBV7-2 to TRBJ2-3, with 9 bases matching TRBD2. CDR3 length: 18 residues. V lost 0 bases, J lost 3 bases, and 10 bases stayed unmatched. CDR1 SGHTA and CDR2 FQGNSA come from the germline V gene. In nucleotides, the CDR3 is TGTGCCAGCAGCTTAGCGGGGGGGTCTAGCGGGATAACAGATACGCAGTATTTT. It yields the protein CASSLAGGSSGITDTQYF. The whole variable domain, remainder taken from reference TRBV7-2 and TRBJ2-3, is GAGVSQSPSNKVTEKGKDVELRCDPISGHTALYWYRQSLGQGLEFLIYFQGNSAPDKSGLPSDRFSAERTGGSVSTLTIQRTQQEDSAVYLCASSLAGGSSGITDTQYFGPGTRLTVL.

This chain connects TRBV7-8 to TRBJ2-1; the match to TRBD2 covers 7 bases. Per the germline V gene, CDR1 is SGHVS and CDR2 is FQNEAQ. J was trimmed by 7 bases and V by 6 bases; bases with no gene match: 15. This CDR3 has 16 amino acids. CDR3 loop: CASSIFTGRAGNEQFF. The CDR3 DNA follows: TGTGCCAGCAGTATTTTTACGGGGAGGGCCGGAAATGAGCAGTTCTTC. The full variable domain, with the rest looked up from reference TRBV7-8 and TRBJ2-1, is GAGVSQSPRYKVAKRGQDVALRCDPISGHVSLFWYQQALGQGPEFLTYFQNEAQLDKSGLPSDRFFAERPEGSVSTLKIQRTQQEDSAVYLCASSIFTGRAGNEQFFGPGTRLTVL.

The rearrangement joins TRBV28 to TRBJ2-4, with 9 positions matching TRBD1. There are 14 residues in the CDR3. Germline loops: CDR1 MDHEN, CDR2 SYDVKM. With 6 bases clipped from V and 9 bases from J, the junction kept 9 bases outside the gene matches. The DNA of the CDR3 is TGTGCCAGCAGGAACGGACAGGGGTCGGTCATTCAGTACTTC. It codes for CASRNGQGSVIQYF.

This sequence joins TRBV7-8 and TRBJ2-6; 7 bases are shared with TRBD1. This CDR3 spans 21 amino acids. Germline V CDR1 and CDR2: SGHVS, FQNEAQ. Unmatched junction bases numbered 15, after V lost 1 base and J lost 0 bases. CDR3 in amino acids: CASSLELGQRKRDSGANVLTF. The CDR3, as DNA: TGTGCCAGCAGCTTAGAATTGGGACAGCGAAAAAGGGACTCTGGGGCCAACGTCCTGACTTTC.

The chain has TRBV28 and TRBJ1-6; D is unclear. This CDR3 has 16 amino acids. Trimming stripped 1 base from V and 0 bases from J, with 7 bases between. Germline V gene data show CDR1 as MDHEN and CDR2 as SYDVKM. The CDR3 sequence is CASSLFLSSYNSPLHF. The CDR3 region has the DNA TGTGCCAGCAGTTTATTTTTGAGCTCCTATAATTCACCCCTCCACTTT.

V and J are TRBV2 and TRBJ2-2; 7 nucleotides line up with TRBD2. This CDR3 is 15 amino acids long. CDR1 and CDR2 from the germline V gene are SNHLY and FYNNEI. V shed 3 bases, J shed 4 bases, and the junction held 5 bases outside the gene matches. This CDR3 reads CASSEGEGRTGELFF. DNA for the CDR3: TGTGCCAGCAGTGAGGGGGAGGGCCGCACCGGGGAGCTGTTTTTT.